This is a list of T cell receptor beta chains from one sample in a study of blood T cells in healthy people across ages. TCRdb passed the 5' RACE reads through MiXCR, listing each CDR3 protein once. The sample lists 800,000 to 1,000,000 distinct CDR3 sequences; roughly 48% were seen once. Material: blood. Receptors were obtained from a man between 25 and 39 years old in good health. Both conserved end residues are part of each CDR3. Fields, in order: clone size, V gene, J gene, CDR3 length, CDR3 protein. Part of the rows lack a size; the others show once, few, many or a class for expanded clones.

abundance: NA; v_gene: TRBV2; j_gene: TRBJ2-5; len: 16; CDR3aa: CAGNPGTSGPQETQYF
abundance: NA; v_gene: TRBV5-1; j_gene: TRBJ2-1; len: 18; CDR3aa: CASSLALAGPASYNEQFF
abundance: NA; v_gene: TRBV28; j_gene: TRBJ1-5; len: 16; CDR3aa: CASSFIGQGSNQPQHF
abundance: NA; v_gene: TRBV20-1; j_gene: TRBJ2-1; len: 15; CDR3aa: CSARKLTSSYKEQFF
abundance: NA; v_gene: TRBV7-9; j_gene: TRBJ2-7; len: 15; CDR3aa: CASSLEAGEGYEQYF
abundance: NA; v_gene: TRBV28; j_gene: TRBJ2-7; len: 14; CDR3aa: CASRARGYSYEQYF
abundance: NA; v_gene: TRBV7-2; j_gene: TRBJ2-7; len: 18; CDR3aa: CASSRQHAGSGQSYEQYF
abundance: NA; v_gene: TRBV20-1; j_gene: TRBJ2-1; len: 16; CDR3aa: CSARDSGGSSYNEQFF
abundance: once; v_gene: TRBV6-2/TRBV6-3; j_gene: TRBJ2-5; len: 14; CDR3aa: CASSLDPQGETQYF
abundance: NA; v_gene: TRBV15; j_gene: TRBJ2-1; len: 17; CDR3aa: CATSRGLGSSSYNEQFF
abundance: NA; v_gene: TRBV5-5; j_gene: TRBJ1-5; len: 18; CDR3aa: CASSFSARDLSGNQPQHF
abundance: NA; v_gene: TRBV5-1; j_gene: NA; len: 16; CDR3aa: CASSFTSGGAGETQYF
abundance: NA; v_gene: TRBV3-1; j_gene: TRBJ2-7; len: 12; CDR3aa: CASSPGLEEQYF
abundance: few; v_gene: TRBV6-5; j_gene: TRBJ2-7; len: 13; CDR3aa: CASRLGGDYEQYF
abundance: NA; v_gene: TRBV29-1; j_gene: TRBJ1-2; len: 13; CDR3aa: CSVEFRGGYGYTF
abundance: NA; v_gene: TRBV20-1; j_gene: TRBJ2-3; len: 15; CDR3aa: CSARAGGGATDTQYF
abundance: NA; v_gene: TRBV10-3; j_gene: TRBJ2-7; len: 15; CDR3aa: CAIGTGQLSSYEQYF
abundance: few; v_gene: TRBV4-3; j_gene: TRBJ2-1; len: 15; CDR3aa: CASSVKRGGYNEQFF
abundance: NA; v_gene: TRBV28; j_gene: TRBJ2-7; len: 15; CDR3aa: CASSLPGQGVDEQYF
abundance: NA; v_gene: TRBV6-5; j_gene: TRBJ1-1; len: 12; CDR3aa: CASTSGVTEAFF
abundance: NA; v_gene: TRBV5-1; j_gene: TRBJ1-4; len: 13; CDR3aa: CASSWAPNEKLFF
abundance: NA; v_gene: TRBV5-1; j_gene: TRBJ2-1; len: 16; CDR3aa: CASSSGLAAVYNEQFF
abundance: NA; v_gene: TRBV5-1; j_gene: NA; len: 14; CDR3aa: CASSFRQGGNIQYF
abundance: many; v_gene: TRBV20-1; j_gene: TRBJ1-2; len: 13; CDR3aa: CSALPGQGDGYTF
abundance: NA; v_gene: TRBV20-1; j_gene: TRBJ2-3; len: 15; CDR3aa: CSANPLAESTDTQYF
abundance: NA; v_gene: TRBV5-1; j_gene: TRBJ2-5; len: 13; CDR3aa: CASSAGQGGEQYF
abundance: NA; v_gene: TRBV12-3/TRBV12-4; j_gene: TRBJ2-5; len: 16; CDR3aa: CASSLRTGVNQETQYF
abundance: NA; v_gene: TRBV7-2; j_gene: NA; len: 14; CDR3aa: CASAGGGSYNEQYF